This T cell receptor beta chain derives from a study of blood T cell repertoires in COVID-19. About the research overall: The United States, Italy and Spain were the sources of the acute and convalescent COVID-19 samples. T cells, B-cell-depleted T cells, or PBMCs supplied cDNA or gDNA.

Original processing methods: Amplifying reference gene primers gave estimates of nucleated cell counts. TCRdb keeps only in-frame clones here, not all; method: immunoSEQ multiplex PCR. That table gives V, J and clone size, and the DNA gave D and trimming. The sample carries some 460,000 clones, approximately 90% recorded once. The CDR3 totals 19 residues. Sequenced input: peripheral blood. V and J are TRBV21-1 and TRBJ2-1; the D call TRBD2 from the table was never checked on the DNA. TRBV21-1 is flagged as a pseudogene. The sequence was obtained from a woman in her thirties with acute or convalescent COVID-19. The CDR3 spells CASSKPQGREVGGYNEQFF. CDR3 DNA sequence: TGTGCCAGCAGCAAACCCCAAGGGAGGGAGGTTGGTGGGTACAATGAGCAGTTCTTC.